The 18 T cell receptor beta chains listed next were all sequenced from one sample in a study of CD8+ T cells in alopecia areata. Specified treatment: oral pan-JAK inhibitor, 5-10 mg twice daily. RNA was isolated and reverse transcribed to cDNA, the sequencing template. Method: immunoSEQ multiplex PCR; TCRdb's copy keeps in-frame clones and lacks some. The sample has roughly 140,000 clones; 82% are singletons. Source: CD8+ T cells sorted from blood, taken at week 4, from a patient treated with tofacitinib. The receptors were sampled from a human donor with alopecia areata.

This rearrangement joins TRBV7-2 to TRBJ2-2, with unresolved D. Germline V lookup: CDR1 SGHTA, CDR2 FQGNSA. Trimming cost V 5 bases and J 9 bases, with 13 bases left between them. The CDR3 runs to 13 residues. CDR3 coding DNA: TGTGCCAGCAGCCCCGGCGTTGGACGGGAGCTGTTTTTT. Translated: CASSPGVGRELFF. Full variable domain (remainder filled in from reference TRBV7-2 and TRBJ2-2): GAGVSQSPSNKVTEKGKDVELRCDPISGHTALYWYRQSLGQGLEFLIYFQGNSAPDKSGLPSDRFSAERTGGSVSTLTIQRTQQEDSAVYLCASSPGVGRELFFGEGSRLTVL.

This clone has only one observation. Relative to the germline gene, one junction end is altered; a read error may explain this. The rearrangement uses TRBV7-7 and TRBJ2-2; perhaps TRBD1 as D (6 bases). Germline values: CDR1 SSHAT, CDR2 FNYEAQ (reference sequence). This CDR3 region has 15 residues. The CDR3 nucleotides read TGTGCTAGCAGCTCCCGACAGGATCAAACCGGGGAGCTGTTTTTT. Translated, it gives CASSSRQDQTGELFF.

The rearrangement links TRBV29-1 to TRBJ1-4; D possibly corresponds to TRBD1 (5 bases). CDR1 SQVTM and CDR2 ANQGSEA come from the germline V gene. The CDR3 sequence is 17 residues long. V gave up 2 bases and J gave up 0 bases, with 16 bases separating them. CDR3 sequence reads: CSVEWAGQVATNEKLFF. As DNA, the CDR3 is TGCAGCGTTGAATGGGCAGGGCAGGTTGCAACTAATGAAAAACTGTTTTTT.

This clone has just one count. The chain employs TRBV15 and TRBJ2-7; the D gene is possibly TRBD2 (5 bases). Germline V gives CDR1 LNHNV, CDR2 YYDKDF (reference sequence). The CDR3 runs to 16 residues. The V end lost 3 bases, the J end lost 3 bases, and 18 bases lay between the germline ends. The CDR3 here is CATSRGGPGNHYEQYF. The CDR3 DNA reads as TGTGCCACCAGCAGGGGCGGACCCGGGAACCACTACGAGCAGTACTTC.

This clone appeared once. This chain connects TRBV7-6 to TRBJ2-3, with D possibly TRBD2 on 6 matching bases. Trimming took 5 bases from V and 2 from J, leaving 20 bases between them. This CDR3 is built from 17 residues. Germline V CDR1 and CDR2: SGHVS, FNYEAQ. The CDR3 DNA reads as TGTGCCAGCAGCCGTGCGGGGACCGTTTCAACCACAGATACGCAGTATTTT. Translating it yields CASSRAGTVSTTDTQYF.

The chain recombines TRBV6-5 with TRBJ1-1, with TRBD1 matching 8 bases. V was pared by 2 bases and J by 4 bases, with 6 bases of the junction left unmatched. Looked up from germline, CDR1 is MNHEY and CDR2 is SVGAGI. The CDR3 runs to 15 residues. The CDR3 nucleotides read TGTGCCAGCAGTTACGCTACAGGGGGTATCACTGAAGCTTTCTTT. As protein: CASSYATGGITEAFF.

This clone was seen a single time. The chain joins TRBV19 to TRBJ2-2; TRBD1 agrees at 10 bases. Germline V CDR1 and CDR2: LNHDA, SQIVND (reference sequence). The CDR3 runs 16 residues. With V trimmed by 6 bases and J by 3 bases, 7 bases remained unmatched. This chain's CDR3 is CASREDRGMDTGELFF. The CDR3 bases are TGTGCCAGTAGAGAGGACAGGGGGATGGACACCGGGGAGCTGTTTTTT.

The chain is built from TRBV7-9 and TRBJ2-7; the D is unclear. V was cut by 0 bases and J by 2 bases, with 2 bases left in between. CDR3 length: 12 residues. Germline CDR1 and CDR2: SEHNR and FQNEAQ (reference sequence). This CDR3 is CASSLAPYEQYF. In DNA, the CDR3 is TGTGCCAGCAGCTTAGCGCCCTACGAGCAGTACTTC.

The rearrangement joins TRBV7-9 to TRBJ2-1, with TRBD2 identical over 14 bases. This CDR3 comprises 16 residues. J was trimmed by 9 bases and V by 4 bases; bases with no gene match: 8. Germline CDR1 is SEHNR and CDR2 is FQNEAQ (reference sequence). The CDR3 loop reads CASSSGLAGGPREQFF. The CDR3 DNA follows: TGTGCCAGCAGCTCCGGACTAGCGGGGGGACCTCGTGAGCAGTTCTTC.

The chain combines TRBV4-3 with TRBJ1-6, with D maybe TRBD1 (6 bases). CDR3 length: 15 amino acids. CDR1 is LGHNA and CDR2 is YSLEER in the germline V gene. The V end was cut by 2 bases, the J end by 9 bases, with 14 bases between. Written as DNA, the CDR3 is TGCGCCAGCAGCCAAAGTGAGGGGGGGGTTTCACCCCTCCACTTT. Protein product: CASSQSEGGVSPLHF.

This rearrangement joins TRBV4-1 to TRBJ2-5, with D unclear. Trimming removed 0 bases at V and 4 bases at J, with 15 bases between. From germline, CDR1 is MGHRA and CDR2 YSYEKL. The length of the CDR3 is 16 residues. The CDR3 loop is CASSQDPGPDGETQYF. The CDR3 nucleotides read TGCGCCAGCAGCCAAGATCCGGGTCCGGACGGAGAGACCCAGTACTTC.

This clone was found a few times. V gene TRBV28 combines with J gene TRBJ2-1; D is undetermined. Germline-derived CDR1 and CDR2 are MDHEN and SYDVKM. The CDR3 sequence is 15 residues long. V was clipped by 2 bases and J by 4 bases, with 12 bases between them. The CDR3 sequence: CASSLSGGLYNEQFF. DNA of the CDR3: TGTGCCAGCAGTTTAAGTGGCGGTCTATACAATGAGCAGTTCTTC.

This clone has a single count. The chain has TRBV29-1 and TRBJ2-7; 8 nucleotides align to TRBD1. The CDR3 is made up of 13 amino acids. Trimming took 3 bases from V and 7 from J; bases not matched to a gene: 8. Germline assignment: CDR1 SQVTM and CDR2 ANQGSEA. In nucleotides, the CDR3 is TGCAGCGTTGAGGCCAGGGGGCGGAGTGAGCAGTACTTC. This sequence encodes CSVEARGRSEQYF.

This chain links TRBV27 with TRBJ2-1, with 8 bases identical to TRBD1. V shed 2 bases, J shed 3 bases, and the junction held 3 bases outside the gene matches. Germline-derived CDR1 and CDR2 are MNHEY and SMNVEV (reference sequence). This CDR3 has 15 amino acids. CDR3 amino acids: CASSLGQGYYNEQFF. The CDR3 bases are TGTGCCAGCAGTTTAGGACAGGGCTACTACAATGAGCAGTTCTTC.

Only one count was recorded for this clone. The chain couples TRBV7-9 to TRBJ2-7, with TRBD1 matching 8 bases. Germline V CDR1 and CDR2: SEHNR, FQNEAQ (reference sequence). Trimming took 4 bases from V and 0 from J; bases not matched to a gene: 5. The CDR3 runs 15 residues. Here the CDR3 reads CASSSRDRHSYEQYF. Written as DNA, the CDR3 is TGTGCCAGCAGCTCCCGGGACAGGCACTCCTACGAGCAGTACTTC.

The chain recombines TRBV5-6 with TRBJ1-6, with 11 bases fitting TRBD1. CDR3 length: 14 residues. Germline V gene data show CDR1 as SGHDT and CDR2 as YYEEEE. V shed 3 bases, J shed 9 bases, and the junction held 2 bases outside the gene matches. The CDR3 DNA is TGTGCCAGCAGCTCCGGGACAGGGGGTTCACCCCTCCACTTT. This gives the protein CASSSGTGGSPLHF.

The gene calls are TRBV6-6 and TRBJ2-7, with a weak D call TRBD2 (6 bases). The CDR3 consists of 14 residues. Trimming cost V 4 bases and J 7 bases, with 17 bases left between them. Germline V gene sequence: CDR1 MNHNY, CDR2 SVGAGI (reference sequence). CDR3 loop: CASSSGTREEEQYF. The DNA of the CDR3 is TGTGCCAGCAGTTCCGGGACCAGGGAGGAGGAGCAGTACTTC.

V is TRBV12-5 and J is TRBJ2-5; D call uncertain. This CDR3 spans 15 amino acids. Trimming took off 1 base at V and 1 base at J, with 10 bases between the two ends. Germline V gives CDR1 LGHNT, CDR2 FRNRAP. The CDR3 DNA sequence: TGTGCTAGTGGTTTGGCCGTTTGGGGCCAAGAGACCCAGTACTTC. Its translation: CASGLAVWGQETQYF.